This entry lists 24 T cell receptor beta chains sequenced from one sample in a study of identical twins (dated by TCRdb to the mid-2010s). The library was obtained by 5' RACE. The sequencing machine was an Illumina HiSeq 2000. TCRdb took the public reads, trimmed them with fastp at Q25, ran MiXCR for clone calling and kept in-frame beta chains. One record per CDR3 amino acid sequence lists the most common genes and DNA. The sample table holds approximately 600,000 distinct CDR3 sequences, of which just under 10% were seen once. The ten biggest clones cover roughly 3% of the sample. The sample was also linked to a second study, of yellow fever vaccine responses in identical twins.

The sample taken for sequencing was PBMCs. All receptors come from a woman between 18 and 30 years old in good health.

The rearrangement joins TRBV20-1 to TRBJ2-2, with D hard to call. This CDR3 is 13 amino acids long. Between the trimmed V and J ends, which lost 7 bases and 2 bases, there was a span of 11 bases. Germline CDR1 reads DFQATT; CDR2 reads SNEGSKA (reference sequence). The CDR3 DNA is TGCAGTGTCAACCCCACAAACACCGGGGAGCTGTTTTTT. Translation gives CSVNPTNTGELFF.

This clonotype was seen at least ten times. CDR3 loop: CSARDAASGTNTGELFF. The CDR3 nucleotides read TGCAGTGCTAGAGATGCGGCTAGCGGAACGAACACCGGGGAGCTGTTTTTT. The chain is built from TRBV20-1 and TRBJ2-2; 7 bases are shared with TRBD2. CDR3 length: 17 residues. Germline V CDR1 and CDR2: DFQATT, SNEGSKA (reference sequence). V lost 0 bases to trimming and J lost 0 bases; unmatched junction nucleotides: 7.

This clonotype has more than one count but fewer than ten. This chain connects TRBV11-2 to TRBJ2-5; the D gene is possibly TRBD1 (6 bases). V lost 3 bases and J 5 bases, leaving 19 bases between the germline ends. The germline V gene encodes CDR1 SGHAT and CDR2 FQNNGV. This CDR3 comprises 16 residues. Here the CDR3 reads CASSFFDRTARETQYF. The CDR3, as DNA: TGTGCCAGCAGCTTCTTTGACAGGACGGCTCGCGAGACCCAGTACTTC. Filled out from reference TRBV11-2 and TRBJ2-5, the complete variable domain reads EAGVAQSPRYKIIEKRQSVAFWCNPISGHATLYWYQQILGQGPKLLIQFQNNGVVDDSQLPKDRFSAERLKGVDSTLKIQPAKLEDSAVYLCASSFFDRTARETQYFGPGTRLLVL.

This clonotype was seen at least ten times. The chain carries TRBV5-1 and TRBJ2-7; 8 nucleotides line up with TRBD2. CDR1 is SGHRS, CDR2 YFSETQ, per germline. This CDR3 is 14 amino acids long. With 6 bases clipped from V and 2 bases from J, the junction kept 7 bases outside the gene matches. The CDR3 sequence is CASKETSGTYEQYF. The CDR3 DNA sequence: TGCGCCAGCAAGGAAACTAGCGGAACCTACGAGCAGTACTTC.

This clonotype was observed a handful of times. This CDR3 is CASSLEGVLSGANVLTF. As DNA, the CDR3 is TGTGCCAGCAGCTTAGAGGGGGTGCTCTCTGGGGCCAACGTCCTGACTTTC. The gene calls are TRBV11-2 and TRBJ2-6, with D perhaps being TRBD1 or TRBD2 (5 bases each). Germline-derived CDR1 and CDR2 are SGHAT and FQNNGV. V shed 0 bases and J shed 0 bases, with 9 bases lying between them. The CDR3 runs 17 residues.

The rearrangement uses TRBV19 and TRBJ2-1, with 8 bases identical to TRBD2. J lost 6 bases, V lost 7 bases, and 11 bases had no gene match. The germline gives CDR1 LNHDA, CDR2 SQIVND (reference sequence). This CDR3 contains 15 residues. The CDR3 nucleotides are TGTGCCAGTAACCCACAGGGACTAGAGGGCAATGAGCAGTTCTTC. This gives the protein CASNPQGLEGNEQFF.

The sample holds a few counts of this clonotype. This chain links TRBV4-1 with TRBJ2-7; 8 nucleotides line up with TRBD1. Unmatched junction bases numbered 3, after V lost 3 bases and J lost 5 bases. This CDR3 contains 13 residues. The germline gives CDR1 MGHRA, CDR2 YSYEKL. The CDR3 nucleotides are TGCGCCAGCAGCCACGGACAGGGAGACGAGCAGTACTTC. It encodes CASSHGQGDEQYF.

This clonotype was detected ten times or more. The rearrangement joins TRBV19 to TRBJ2-7; 9 bases are shared with TRBD1. V was clipped by 8 bases and J by 6 bases; unmatched bases: 8. Germline V gene sequence: CDR1 LNHDA, CDR2 SQIVND (reference sequence). The CDR3 loop spans 13 amino acids. The DNA for the CDR3 is TGTGCCAGTCGGGGACAGGGTGGTCGCGAGCAGTACTTC. Translated: CASRGQGGREQYF.

The chain carries TRBV28 and TRBJ1-1; TRBD1 matches at 7 bases. Trimming cost V 5 bases and J 4 bases; bases outside gene matches: 7. The CDR3 totals 14 residues. Germline assignment: CDR1 MDHEN and CDR2 SYDVKM. For the CDR3, the DNA is TGTGCCAGCAGTCCTATGACAGGGATCACTGAAGCTTTCTTT. Its protein is CASSPMTGITEAFF.

This clonotype turned up a few times. J is TRBJ2-1 and V is TRBV30; weak D call: TRBD2 (6 bases). V was clipped by 3 bases and J by 0 bases, with 9 bases between them. This CDR3 region has 14 residues. In germline, CDR1 is GTSNPN, CDR2 SVGIG (reference sequence). CDR3: CAWSIGSSYNEQFF. For the CDR3, the DNA is TGTGCCTGGAGCATCGGGAGCTCCTACAATGAGCAGTTCTTC.

This clonotype has more than one count but fewer than ten. The chain has TRBV6-2 or TRBV6-3 and TRBJ2-3; 9 nucleotides align to TRBD2. The CDR3 sequence is 20 residues long. Germline V gene lookup returns CDR1 MNHEY and CDR2 SVGEGT. V trimming: 0 bases; J trimming: 2 bases; junction bases outside the gene matches: 15. The CDR3 reads CASSYSPVYPSGTYTDTQYF. The CDR3 nucleotides are TGTGCCAGCAGTTACTCCCCAGTATATCCTAGCGGGACTTACACAGATACGCAGTATTTT.

Ten or more counts support this clonotype. J is TRBJ1-6 and V is TRBV29-1, with a weak D call TRBD1 (5 bases). The germline gives CDR1 SQVTM, CDR2 ANQGSEA. Trimming pared 7 bases from V and 5 bases from J, leaving 15 bases between. The CDR3 is 14 residues long. The CDR3 DNA reads as TGCAGCGCCCGAACCGGGACCAATAATTCACCCCTCCACTTT. Translation: CSARTGTNNSPLHF.

The gene calls are TRBV4-3 and TRBJ1-3; D is ambiguous. The CDR3 length is 15 residues. Germline values: CDR1 LGHNA, CDR2 YSLEER. Trimming removed 0 bases from V and 0 bases from J, with 6 bases in between. The DNA for the CDR3 is TGCGCCAGCAGCCAAGATTTCGACTCTGGAAACACCATATATTTT. Translated: CASSQDFDSGNTIYF.

This chain connects TRBV28 to TRBJ2-1; no clear D gene. This CDR3 is built from 11 residues. V was trimmed by 8 bases and J by 8 bases, leaving 10 bases between them. Germline CDR1 is MDHEN and CDR2 is SYDVKM. CDR3 loop: CASQGLHEQFF. CDR3 coding DNA: TGTGCCAGCCAAGGTTTGCATGAGCAGTTCTTC.

In its sample, this clonotype was seen a few times. The chain uses TRBV6-4 and TRBJ2-7; the D gene is possibly TRBD1 (6 bases). The CDR3 has 13 amino acids. Trimming took 9 bases from V and 6 from J, leaving 18 bases between them. Germline V gene sequence: CDR1 MRHNA, CDR2 SNTAGT. In nucleotides, the CDR3 is TGTGCCAGGATACTACAGGGAATCCGCGAGCAGTACTTC. Its translation is CARILQGIREQYF.

This clonotype was counted ten times or more. This chain links TRBV6-6 with TRBJ1-1; D gene uncertain. V lost 0 bases and J lost 11, with 10 bases in between. The CDR3 consists of 12 residues. Germline assignment: CDR1 MNHNY and CDR2 SVGAGI (reference sequence). The CDR3 DNA is TGTGCCAGCAGTTACTCGGCAGGTCTCGCTTTCTTT. Protein sequence: CASSYSAGLAFF.

This clonotype was counted a few times. This rearrangement joins TRBV10-3 to TRBJ2-1; 13 bases are shared with TRBD2. The CDR3 spans 16 residues. CDR1 and CDR2 (germline): ENHRY, SYGVKD. V lost 0 bases, J lost 9 bases, and 5 bases stayed unmatched. The CDR3 spells CAISESGLAGAPEQFF. The CDR3 bases are TGTGCCATCAGTGAGTCAGGACTAGCGGGAGCCCCTGAGCAGTTCTTC.

The chain couples TRBV20-1 to TRBJ2-4, with a possible D match to TRBD2 (5 bases). The ends were cut back, 0 bases at V and 0 bases at J, with 12 bases in the middle. From germline, CDR1 is DFQATT and CDR2 SNEGSKA (reference sequence). This CDR3 comprises 16 residues. CDR3 sequence: CSARDSRTPAKNIQYF. CDR3 sequence (DNA): TGCAGTGCTAGAGATAGTAGGACTCCAGCCAAAAACATTCAGTACTTC.

A few counts support this clonotype. The rearrangement joins TRBV29-1 to TRBJ2-7; 9 nucleotides agree with TRBD1. CDR1 is SQVTM and CDR2 is ANQGSEA in the germline V gene. CDR3 length equals 11 residues. Trimming cost V 6 bases and J 4 bases; bases outside gene matches: 1. This chain's CDR3 is CSVQGAYEQYF. CDR3 bases: TGCAGCGTACAGGGGGCGTACGAGCAGTACTTC.

This clonotype was picked up many times. This chain connects TRBV14 to TRBJ1-6; D gene uncertain. The V gene's germline CDR1 is SGHDN and CDR2 FVKESK. CDR3 size: 13 residues. Between the trimmed V and J ends, which lost 1 base and 7 bases, there was a span of 5 bases. The CDR3 region has the DNA TGTGCCAGCAGCCAAGGCCGGAATTCACCCCTCCACTTT. Encoded protein: CASSQGRNSPLHF.

Only a few counts were recorded for this clonotype. This chain links TRBV27 with TRBJ1-6, with D perhaps TRBD1 (5 bases). The CDR3 length is 16 residues. V lost 0 bases and J 7 bases, leaving 13 bases between the germline ends. The germline gives CDR1 MNHEY, CDR2 SMNVEV (reference sequence). CDR3 nucleotide sequence: TGTGCCAGCAGTTTATCGCCCGGCAGGGCGAATTCACCCCTCCACTTT. This sequence encodes CASSLSPGRANSPLHF.

The V gene is TRBV3-1, the J gene TRBJ2-1; 10 bases map to TRBD2. J lost 0 bases, V lost 3 bases, and 2 bases had no gene match. The CDR3 has 16 residues. Germline assignment: CDR1 LGHDT and CDR2 YNNKEL (reference sequence). The CDR3 reads CASSHWTSGSYNEQFF. The CDR3 nucleotides are TGTGCCAGCAGCCATTGGACTAGCGGCTCCTACAATGAGCAGTTCTTC.

This clonotype was recorded many times. The chain combines TRBV6-1 with TRBJ2-7, with 8 positions matching TRBD2. The CDR3 is made up of 15 amino acids. Germline V CDR1 and CDR2: MNHNS, SASEGT. Trimming cost V 8 bases and J 1 base; bases outside gene matches: 10. The CDR3 DNA follows: TGTGCCAGCTCCAGCGGGGGAGGACTATCCTACGAGCAGTACTTC. Translation: CASSSGGGLSYEQYF.

This clonotype was recorded at least ten times. The chain recombines TRBV12-3 or TRBV12-4 with TRBJ1-5; D is ambiguous. V gave up 7 bases and J gave up 1 base, with 14 bases separating them. The CDR3 has 15 amino acids. As DNA, the CDR3 is TGTGCCAGCATCCCGGACCCCGGAAGCAATCAGCCCCAGCATTTT. Translated, it gives CASIPDPGSNQPQHF.